A single sample gave rise to the 2 T cell receptor beta chains below, sequenced in a study of T cell repertoires in cytomegalovirus infection. TCRdb used MiXCR to reprocess the reads, holding one entry per CDR3 protein. The sample has 680,000 or so distinct CDR3 sequences, about 40% seen once. Source material: PBMCs. The source of these receptors is a human donor in good health (CMV status not recorded). Some clones in this sample may be carry-over from other donors' samples.

The V call is TRBV5-6, the J call TRBJ2-2; TRBD2 matches 7 bases. The CDR3 contains 16 residues. Germline V lookup: CDR1 SGHDT, CDR2 YYEEEE. The V and J ends lost 4 bases and 1 base, in that order; junction bases with no gene match: 7. DNA of the CDR3: TGTGCCAGCAGCCGCCACGGCGGGAGGAACACCGGGGAGCTGTTTTTT. Protein sequence: CASSRHGGRNTGELFF.

The chain joins TRBV27 to TRBJ1-6; possibly TRBD1 for D (5 bases). This CDR3 region has 14 residues. With 6 bases removed from V and 10 bases from J, the gap between germline ends came to 16 bases. CDR1 and CDR2 (germline): MNHEY, SMNVEV (reference sequence). CDR3 residues: CASSPRAGRSPLHF. The CDR3 nucleotides are TGTGCCAGCAGCCCCAGGGCAGGGAGGTCACCCCTCCACTTT.